These 14 T cell receptor beta chains originate from one sample sequenced in a study of Tregs in tolerant kidney transplant recipients. The table came from immunoSEQ multiplex PCR; TCRdb's copy has only in-frame clones and leaves some out. Its listing shows roughly 23,000 clones. Recipients received nonmyeloablative bone marrow transplants from related graft donors, with transient mixed chimerism. The starting material was CD4+ T cells from blood (PBMCs), obtained 6 months after the transplant. The receptor set was obtained from a human patient who received a combined kidney and bone marrow transplant. Certain T cells may be donor cells from the graft.

The sequenced CDR3 bases are TGCAGTGCTGGACGACTAAGCGGCTCTGAA. The encoded protein is CSAGRLSGSE. The full CDR3 protein reads CSAGRLSGSEAFF. This chain links TRBV20-1 with TRBJ1-1; D not resolved. The read ends 3 residues shy of where the CDR3 ends; the end is completed using the germline J gene. The CDR3 has 13 residues. Germline V gene lookup returns CDR1 DFQATT and CDR2 SNEGSKA (reference sequence). Trimming removed 5 bases at V and 6 bases at J, with 16 bases between.

Regarding this clone: Coverage ceases 3 residues before the CDR3 finishes, and the germline J gene fills in the end. The chain couples TRBV6-2 or TRBV6-3 to TRBJ2-3; 8 bases are a match to TRBD2. V trimming: 6 bases; J trimming: 1 base; junction bases outside the gene matches: 9. The CDR3 is made up of 16 amino acids. Germline CDR1 is MNHEY and CDR2 is SVGEGT. The sequenced CDR3 bases are TGTGCCAGCAGCCACCCCCGGCGGGGGGGCACAGATACG. Encoded protein: CASSHPRRGGTDT. Given in full, the CDR3 is CASSHPRRGGTDTQYF.

Worth noting for this clone: The DNA ends 3 residues before the CDR3 does, and the rest of the CDR3 is filled in from the germline J gene. This sample includes further DNA sequences coding for the same CDR3. This sequence joins TRBV18 and TRBJ1-4, with a weak D call TRBD1 (5 bases). CDR3 length: 14 residues. Trimming left V 3 bases short and J 7 bases short, with 12 bases between. Germline V gene lookup returns CDR1 KGHSH and CDR2 LQKENI. The CDR3 loop reads CASSPGRVGEKLFF. The sequenced CDR3 bases are TGTGCCAGCTCACCCGGCAGGGTTGGTGAAAAA.

With respect to this clone: The sequenced fragment ends 3 residues before the CDR3 boundary, so the rest is inferred from the germline J gene. J is TRBJ2-1 and V is TRBV13, with D hard to call. The CDR3 loop spans 14 amino acids. Trimming removed 1 base at V and 6 bases at J, with 10 bases between. Germline V lookup: CDR1 PRHDT, CDR2 FYEKMQ (reference sequence). CDR3 DNA, as far as it was read: TGTGCCAGCAGCTTAGTCGGCAGACTCAATGAG. It specifies CASSLVGRLNE. The entire CDR3 reads CASSLVGRLNEQFF.

Comments on this clone: Sequencing ends 3 residues short of the CDR3 end; the germline J gene provides the rest. The chain carries TRBV10-3 and TRBJ1-6, with 9 bases aligning to TRBD1. The germline V gene has CDR1 ENHRY and CDR2 SYGVKD. The V segment lost 1 base and the J segment 4 bases; nucleotides outside the gene matches: 5. The CDR3 runs to 17 residues. CDR3 DNA (partial): TGTGCCATCAGTGAGTTAGGGACAGGGACGTATAATTCACCC. Translation: CAISELGTGTYNSP. The full CDR3 sequence reads CAISELGTGTYNSPLHF.

A note on this clone: The CDR3 end lies 3 residues beyond the end of the read and is filled in from the germline J gene. This chain connects TRBV2 to TRBJ2-5; 11 nucleotides align to TRBD2. V shed 6 bases, J shed 4 bases, and the junction held 7 bases outside the gene matches. Looked up from germline, CDR1 is SNHLY and CDR2 is FYNNEI. There are 15 residues in the CDR3. The sequenced part of the CDR3 DNA is TGTGCCAGCAGCCCCACTAGCGGGAGTGGAGAGACC. This gives the protein CASSPTSGSGET. The CDR3 reads in full as CASSPTSGSGETQYF.

Concerning this clone: The read stops 3 residues short of the end of the CDR3; the missing end is completed from the germline J gene. The J gene is TRBJ1-2, the V gene TRBV10-3; 7 bases align to TRBD1. Trimming took 4 bases from V and 7 from J; bases not matched to a gene: 9. CDR1 and CDR2 (germline): ENHRY, SYGVKD. This CDR3 comprises 14 residues. The part of the CDR3 DNA that was read is TGTGCCATCAGTGGGGACAGTCGGGTGGGTGGC. Amino acid sequence: CAISGDSRVGG. The CDR3 in full is CAISGDSRVGGYTF.

On this clone: The read ends 3 residues shy of where the CDR3 ends; the end is completed using the germline J gene. This rearrangement joins TRBV6-2 or TRBV6-3 to TRBJ1-5, with a tentative D call TRBD1 (6 bases). The CDR3 sequence is 16 residues long. The germline V gene has CDR1 MNHEY and CDR2 SVGEGT. Trimming took off 5 bases at V and 6 bases at J, with 20 bases between the two ends. The CDR3: CASSPAESGVGQPQHF. The CDR3 DNA, read in part, is TGTGCCAGCAGTCCCGCGGAGTCAGGGGTTGGTCAGCCC.

To note about this clone: Read sequence stops 3 residues before the CDR3 end, and the germline J gene provides the missing end. This chain joins TRBV11-2 and TRBJ2-7; D possibly corresponds to TRBD1 (6 bases). Germline V lookup: CDR1 SGHAT, CDR2 FQNNGV. Trimming shortened V by 5 bases and J by 4 bases, and 9 bases separated the two germline ends. CDR3 length: 12 residues. Partial CDR3 DNA: TGTGCCAGCAGCGGGACACCTTACGAG. Residues: CASSGTPYE. The entire CDR3 reads CASSGTPYEQYF.

As for this clone: The read comes to an end 3 residues before the CDR3 does, leaving the germline J gene to fill in the end. This sequence joins TRBV30 and TRBJ2-3; TRBD2 is a possible D gene (6 bases). Germline CDR1 and CDR2: GTSNPN and SVGIG (reference sequence). CDR3 length: 14 residues. V was shortened by 7 bases and J by 4 bases, with 18 bases between the two germline ends. CDR3 region: CASSEGLGADTQYF. The DNA read from the CDR3 is TGTGCCTCGTCGGAGGGTCTGGGTGCAGATACG.

A word on this clone: The read ends 3 residues before the CDR3 terminus; that terminus is restored from the germline J gene. V is TRBV2 and J is TRBJ2-7; tentative D call: TRBD1 (6 bases). CDR3 size: 15 residues. Germline CDR1 reads SNHLY; CDR2 reads FYNNEI. Trimming took 3 bases from V and 2 from J, leaving 14 bases between them. CDR3: CASSEETGSPYEQYF. The part of the CDR3 DNA that was read is TGTGCCAGCAGTGAGGAGACAGGTTCCCCCTACGAG.

As to this clone: Sequencing ends 3 residues short of the CDR3 end; the germline J gene provides the rest. The chain recombines TRBV29-1 with TRBJ1-1, with a tentative D call TRBD1 (6 bases). The length of the CDR3 is 13 residues. With 7 bases removed from V and 0 bases from J, the gap between germline ends came to 12 bases. Per the germline V gene, CDR1 is SQVTM and CDR2 is ANQGSEA. The CDR3 loop reads CSGRDTMNTEAFF. Incomplete CDR3 DNA: TGCAGCGGCCGGGACACCATGAACACTGAA.

Points on this clone: The CDR3 extends 3 residues past the end of the read, so its final part is completed from the germline J gene. The rearrangement links TRBV4-1 to TRBJ1-5, with no clear D. Trimming left V 4 bases short and J 9 bases short, with 10 bases between. The CDR3 spans 12 residues. The germline V gene encodes CDR1 MGHRA and CDR2 YSYEKL. Partial CDR3 DNA: TGCGCCAGCAGCCCCCCGGGGATGCCC. Encoded protein: CASSPPGMP. The full CDR3 reads CASSPPGMPQHF.

For this clone: The read terminates 3 residues before the CDR3 end, so the remaining end is supplied by the germline J gene. The chain recombines TRBV5-1 with TRBJ1-5; D is uncertain. CDR3 length: 14 amino acids. CDR1 and CDR2 (germline): SGHRS, YFSETQ. CDR3 sequence reads: CASSLETLPSPQHF. The sequenced part of the CDR3 DNA is TGCGCCAGCAGCTTAGAAACTTTACCCTCTCCC.